This T cell receptor (beta chain) was obtained from a study of Ad26.COV2.S vaccination and SARS-CoV-2 variants. Germline CDR1 and CDR2: SNHLY and FYNNEI. The CDR3 is 17 residues long. The junction had 11 bases not matched to a gene; V was cut back by 0 bases and J by 3 bases. Sequencing used immunoSEQ multiplex PCR; TCRdb keeps in-frame clones, though not all of them. This repertoire shows hundreds of thousands of clones, around 88% found once; its top ten account for approximately 4.5%. The sample's treatment: some 20 received Ad26.COV2.S at low or high dose, single or two shots; roughly 5 received placebo; per-sample allocation not given. Following the first vaccine or placebo injection, samples were taken on day 63.

This chain connects TRBV2 to TRBJ2-7, with 7 bases fitting TRBD2. This specimen was peripheral blood, taken in a trial of Ad26.COV2.S vaccine versus placebo. The TCR was taken from a person aged 18-60 years who received the Ad26.COV2.S COVID-19 vaccine or a placebo. The CDR3 DNA sequence: TGTGCCAGCAGTGAAGCGCTTGGGCGGGAGAGTAGCTACGAGCAGTACTTC. It translates to CASSEALGRESSYEQYF.